The sequence of this TCR beta chain was determined in a study of CD8 T cells in ankylosing spondylitis. Findings of the study overall: Clones tied to disease were said to be significantly enriched in matched ankylosing spondylitis synovial fluid. Researchers report that disease-linked clones proved CD8+ and relatively rare in peripheral blood.

Via MiXCR, TCRdb re-called the 5' RACE reads, giving one row per CDR3 protein. The data show approximately 220,000 distinct CDR3 sequences, about 10% seen once. V gave up 1 base and J gave up 4 bases, with 10 bases separating them. There are 13 residues in the CDR3. Germline CDR1 is DFQATT and CDR2 is SNEGSKA (reference sequence). This clonotype was seen at least ten times. Antigen specificity is unknown. Sequenced input: blood, either unsorted or a sorted T cell fraction (not recorded which). The chain couples TRBV20-1 to TRBJ1-2; D remains unclear. This sequence originates from a male donor with ankylosing spondylitis or in good health (not recorded which). The CDR3 nucleotides read TGCAGTGCTAGAGCTGTCCCGCGCTATGGCTACACCTTC. This sequence encodes CSARAVPRYGYTF.